These 16 T cell receptor beta chains were sequenced from one sample in a study of CD8 T cells in ankylosing spondylitis. Study outcomes and limitations: A TCR beta motif of about 8 highly homologous variants appeared characteristic of ankylosing spondylitis blood.

TCRdb recomputed calls from the 5' RACE reads with MiXCR, one row per CDR3 protein. The table shows about 800,000 distinct CDR3 sequences, with 10% to 15% occurring only once. These TCRs are of unknown antigen specificity. The sequenced sample was blood, either unsorted or a sorted T cell fraction (not recorded which). These receptors all stem from a male donor with ankylosing spondylitis.

The rearrangement joins TRBV20-1 to TRBJ2-1; 11 nucleotides line up with TRBD2. Germline V CDR1 and CDR2: DFQATT, SNEGSKA (reference sequence). This CDR3 spans 17 amino acids. J gave up 2 bases and V 6 bases, and 12 bases lay outside the gene matches. CDR3 in amino acids: CSAPLNSGGGTYNEQFF. For the CDR3, the DNA is TGCAGTGCACCCCTAAATAGCGGGGGGGGGACCTACAATGAGCAGTTCTTC.

This rearrangement joins TRBV12-3 or TRBV12-4 to TRBJ2-1; 10 nucleotides agree with TRBD1. Trimming at V came to 6 bases and at J to 9 bases, leaving 8 bases not matched to a gene. This CDR3 spans 14 amino acids. CDR3: CASRPGTGVGEQFF. DNA for the CDR3: TGTGCCAGCAGACCCGGGACAGGGGTAGGTGAGCAGTTCTTC.

The chain joins TRBV20-1 to TRBJ2-7; perhaps TRBD1 as D (6 bases). CDR3 size: 15 residues. Trimming stripped 3 bases from V and 1 base from J, with 16 bases between. Germline CDR1 DFQATT, CDR2 SNEGSKA (reference sequence). The CDR3 nucleotides are TGCAGTGCTAGTAATTTGGCAGGGGTATCCTACGAGCAGTACTTC. It specifies CSASNLAGVSYEQYF.

The CDR3 reads CASSLENTIYF. The CDR3 DNA reads TGCGCCAGCAGCCTTGAAAACACCATATATTTT. This sequence joins TRBV4-3 and TRBJ1-3; D not certain. The V end was cut by 4 bases, the J end by 6 bases, with 4 bases between. Germline-derived CDR1 and CDR2 are LGHNA and YSLEER. The CDR3 loop spans 11 amino acids.

Only a few counts were recorded for this clonotype. The chain employs TRBV4-3 and TRBJ1-4; the D is unclear. Germline CDR1 LGHNA, CDR2 YSLEER. This CDR3 is built from 14 residues. Trimming shortened V by 6 bases and J by 5 bases, and 13 bases separated the two germline ends. For the CDR3, the DNA is TGCGCCAGCAGTCCCAGGACGTCGAATGAAAAACTGTTTTTT. The encoded protein is CASSPRTSNEKLFF.

This clonotype was found many times. V is TRBV7-2 and J is TRBJ2-3; D gene ambiguous. This CDR3 comprises 13 residues. The V end lost 5 bases, the J end lost 6 bases, and 12 bases lay between the germline ends. Germline V gives CDR1 SGHTA, CDR2 FQGNSA. Written as DNA, the CDR3 is TGTGCCAGCAGCCTCCTGCCCGGGGATACGCAGTATTTT. Translation: CASSLLPGDTQYF.

This clonotype was seen only a few times. V gene TRBV5-1 combines with J gene TRBJ2-7; possibly TRBD1 for D (5 bases). Germline V gene sequence: CDR1 SGHRS, CDR2 YFSETQ. The CDR3 contains 15 residues. Trimming left V 4 bases short and J 4 bases short, with 18 bases between. CDR3 nucleotides: TGCGCCAGCAGCCATCTCTCATCGACAGTGTACGAGCAGTACTTC. This sequence encodes CASSHLSSTVYEQYF. Drawing the rest from reference TRBV5-1 and TRBJ2-7, the complete variable domain is KAGVTQTPRYLIKTRGQQVTLSCSPISGHRSVSWYQQTPGQGLQFLFEYFSETQRNKGNFPGRFSGRQFSNSRSEMNVSTLELGDSALYLCASSHLSSTVYEQYFGPGTRLTVT.

This chain uses TRBV20-1 with TRBJ1-6, with TRBD1 as a possible D gene (6 bases). The CDR3 is 13 amino acids. Trimming took off 3 bases at V and 5 bases at J, with 8 bases between the two ends. Germline V gene lookup returns CDR1 DFQATT and CDR2 SNEGSKA (reference sequence). This chain's CDR3 is CSASQGNNSPLHF. CDR3 nucleotides: TGCAGTGCTAGTCAGGGGAATAATTCACCCCTCCACTTT.

The V gene is TRBV9, the J gene TRBJ1-6; D is possibly TRBD1 (5 bases). V dropped 3 bases and J dropped 8 bases, with 9 bases sitting between them. Germline lookup yields CDR1 SGDLS and CDR2 YYNGEE. The CDR3 is 13 residues long. For the CDR3, the DNA is TGTGCCAGCAGCGGCGACAGTCATTCACCCCTCCACTTT. Its translation: CASSGDSHSPLHF.

Only a few counts were recorded for this clonotype. The chain combines TRBV29-1 with TRBJ1-4; D remains ambiguous. The CDR3 contains 15 residues. The ends were cut back, 5 bases at V and 8 bases at J, with 21 bases in the middle. Germline loops: CDR1 SQVTM, CDR2 ANQGSEA. CDR3 nucleotide sequence: TGCAGCGTTTGGAGCGGAGTAGAGGGTGGGGAAAAACTGTTTTTT. This codes for CSVWSGVEGGEKLFF.

This clonotype occurred a few times. The rearrangement joins TRBV20-1 to TRBJ1-5; D uncertain. Trimming took 6 bases from V and 3 from J, leaving 12 bases between them. The V gene's germline CDR1 is DFQATT and CDR2 SNEGSKA (reference sequence). The CDR3 totals 13 residues. Here the CDR3 DNA reads TGCAGTGCAGGTGGGCGGATCAATCAGCCCCAGCATTTT. The encoded protein is CSAGGRINQPQHF.

This clonotype was counted only a few times. V usage is TRBV6-2 or TRBV6-3 and J usage is TRBJ2-7; 8 nucleotides line up with TRBD1. CDR3 size: 12 residues. Germline CDR1 MNHEY, CDR2 SVGEGT. Trimming took 9 bases from V and 6 from J; bases not matched to a gene: 7. The CDR3 is CASTDRGGEQYF. The CDR3 DNA follows: TGTGCCAGTACCGACAGGGGCGGCGAGCAGTACTTC.

CDR3 in DNA: TGTGCCAGCAGCCAAAACCGACAAGAGACCCAGTACTTC. Translating it yields CASSQNRQETQYF. The chain carries TRBV4-2 and TRBJ2-5; D uncertain. Looked up from germline, CDR1 is LGHNA and CDR2 is YNFKEQ. The length of the CDR3 is 13 residues. V was cut by 2 bases and J by 2 bases, with 6 bases left in between.

This clonotype was seen at least ten times. V usage is TRBV25-1 and J usage is TRBJ2-1; D is unresolved. CDR3 size: 17 residues. The V gene's germline CDR1 is MGHDK and CDR2 SYGVNS. Trimming removed 4 bases at V and 4 bases at J, with 20 bases between. The chain's CDR3 is CASSAPNELRPYNEQFF. The CDR3 DNA reads TGTGCCAGCAGTGCCCCTAATGAACTTCGGCCTTACAATGAGCAGTTCTTC.

The chain employs TRBV20-1 and TRBJ2-7; tentative D call: TRBD1 (6 bases). Trimming stripped 2 bases from V and 5 bases from J, with 16 bases between. CDR1 and CDR2 from the germline V gene are DFQATT and SNEGSKA (reference sequence). CDR3 length: 14 residues. This chain's CDR3 is CSARRTGLVNEQYF. The CDR3, as DNA: TGCAGTGCTAGAAGAACAGGGTTAGTGAACGAGCAGTACTTC.

This clonotype came up a few times. This chain joins TRBV7-2 and TRBJ2-7, with D unresolved. Germline V gene lookup returns CDR1 SGHTA and CDR2 FQGNSA. V was clipped by 1 base and J by 2 bases, with 9 bases between them. The CDR3 is 14 amino acids. The CDR3 nucleotides read TGTGCCAGCAGCTTAGAGGCAGTCCCCTACGAGCAGTACTTC. Encoded protein: CASSLEAVPYEQYF. Variable domain in full (rest from reference TRBV7-2 and TRBJ2-7): GAGVSQSPSNKVTEKGKDVELRCDPISGHTALYWYRQSLGQGLEFLIYFQGNSAPDKSGLPSDRFSAERTGGSVSTLTIQRTQQEDSAVYLCASSLEAVPYEQYFGPGTRLTVT.